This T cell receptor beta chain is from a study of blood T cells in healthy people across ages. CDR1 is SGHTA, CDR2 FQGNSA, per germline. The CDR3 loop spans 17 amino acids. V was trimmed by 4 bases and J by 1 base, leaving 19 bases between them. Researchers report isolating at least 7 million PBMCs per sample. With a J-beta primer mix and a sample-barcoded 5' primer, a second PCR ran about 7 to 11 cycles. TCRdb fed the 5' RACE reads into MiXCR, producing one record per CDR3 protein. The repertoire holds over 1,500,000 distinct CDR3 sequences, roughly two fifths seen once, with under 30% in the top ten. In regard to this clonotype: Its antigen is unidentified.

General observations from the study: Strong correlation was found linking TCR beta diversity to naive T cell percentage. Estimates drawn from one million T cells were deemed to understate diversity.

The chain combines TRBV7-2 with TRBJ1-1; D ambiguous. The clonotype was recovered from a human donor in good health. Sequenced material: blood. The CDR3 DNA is TGTGCCAGCAGCTACGGCGCTCACCGAATATCGAACACTGAAGCTTTCTTT. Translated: CASSYGAHRISNTEAFF.